This T cell receptor beta chain stems from a study of PD-1 blockade in mismatch repair-deficient tumors. Here immunoSEQ multiplex PCR was the method, and the copy in TCRdb shows in-frame clones only, minus some. The table records more than 90,000 clones, about 74% of them present only once. CDR1 and CDR2 (germline): LNHNV, YYDKDF (reference sequence). This CDR3 spans 17 amino acids. Trimming stripped 1 base from V and 3 bases from J, with 19 bases between. PCR or immunohistochemistry showed mismatch repair deficiency in every enrolled patient. The chain combines TRBV15 with TRBJ2-7, with a weak D call TRBD1 (6 bases). Specimen: peripheral blood, collected roughly 60 weeks after starting pembrolizumab. This clonotype was sampled from an adult with mismatch repair-deficient cancer. The CDR3 bases are TGTGCCACCAGCAGAGTGAACCAGGGGAAGAGAAACTACGAGCAGTACTTC. It yields the protein CATSRVNQGKRNYEQYF.